The rows below give T cell receptor beta chains drawn from one sample of a study of PD-1 blockade in classical Hodgkin lymphoma. Clones were read by immunoSEQ multiplex PCR, and TCRdb kept only the in-frame ones, dropping some. This table holds around 23,000 clones, 89% found once. What was sequenced was CD4+ T cells from blood. These receptors were collected from a human donor with classical Hodgkin lymphoma. Each CDR3 is given with its conserved first and last residue. The D gene is left open where the match is weak. Clone size is shown for a subset of rows, as once, few, many or a class of expanded clone.

abundance	v_gene	d_gene	j_gene	CDR3aa	CDR3nt
.	TRBV5-6	.	TRBJ1-1	CASSLSSGGAFF	TGTGCCAGCAGCTTGTCGTCCGGGGGAGCTTTCTTT
.	TRBV7-9	TRBD2	TRBJ2-1	CASSLQLAIDNEQFF	TGTGCCAGCAGCTTACAACTAGCGATCGACAATGAGCAGTTCTTC
.	TRBV5-8	.	TRBJ1-1	CASSLQGSTEAFF	TGTGCCAGCAGCTTGCAGGGGAGCACTGAAGCTTTCTTT
.	TRBV5-4	.	TRBJ2-5	CASSLEYGGQETQYF	TGTGCCAGCAGTCTGGAGTACGGTGGGCAAGAGACCCAGTACTTC
.	TRBV7-6	.	TRBJ1-4	CASSSAGAPNEKLFF	TGTGCCAGCAGCTCAGCGGGGGCGCCCAATGAAAAACTGTTTTTT
.	TRBV7-2	TRBD1	TRBJ1-1	CASSSFIRDRDTEAFF	TGTGCCAGCAGCTCATTTATCCGGGACAGGGACACTGAAGCTTTCTTT
.	TRBV7-3	.	TRBJ2-3	CASSPHTPLATQYF	TGTGCCAGCAGCCCTCATACCCCCTTGGCGACGCAGTATTTT
once	TRBV5-6	.	TRBJ1-5	CASSSAEVGQPQHF	TGTGCCAGCAGCTCGGCTGAAGTGGGACAGCCCCAGCATTTT
.	TRBV25-1	.	TRBJ2-7	CASSGDMSWRGEQYF	TGTGCCAGCAGTGGAGACATGTCCTGGCGTGGCGAGCAGTACTTC
.	TRBV5-4	TRBD2	TRBJ2-1	CASSGREGINEQFF	TGTGCCAGCAGTGGGCGGGAGGGAATAAATGAGCAGTTCTTC
.	TRBV5-4	.	TRBJ2-1	CASSSHRDNEQFF	TGTGCCAGCAGCTCACACAGGGACAATGAGCAGTTCTTC
few	TRBV2	.	TRBJ1-5	CASEARRYNQPQHF	TGTGCCAGCGAGGCTAGGAGATACAATCAGCCCCAGCATTTT
.	TRBV6-6	.	TRBJ2-7	CASSYSTVSYEQYF	TGTGCCAGCAGTTATTCGACAGTCTCCTACGAGCAGTACTTC
once	TRBV6-4	.	TRBJ1-2	CASSDSNGYGYTF	TGTGCCAGCAGTGACTCTAACGGCTATGGCTACACCTTC
few	TRBV25-1	TRBD1	TRBJ1-2	CASSEDRDYGYTF	TGTGCCAGCAGTGAGGACAGGGACTATGGCTACACCTTC
.	TRBV7-2	.	TRBJ1-1	CASSLKRGTEAFF	TGTGCCAGCAGCTTAAAGAGGGGCACTGAAGCTTTCTTT
.	TRBV15	TRBD1	TRBJ1-1	CATTAGGPSTEAFF	TGTGCCACCACCGCAGGGGGGCCGAGCACTGAAGCTTTCTTT
.	TRBV5-1	TRBD1	TRBJ2-6	CASSPWTGAPSGANVLTF	TGCGCCAGCAGCCCTTGGACAGGGGCGCCCTCTGGGGCCAACGTCCTGACTTTC
.	TRBV30	.	TRBJ1-1	CASIQERNTEAFF	TGTGCCTCCATCCAGGAGCGGAACACTGAAGCTTTCTTT
.	TRBV5-4	.	TRBJ1-2	CASSLEQIYGYTF	TGTGCCAGCAGCTTGGAGCAGATATATGGCTACACCTTC
.	TRBV25-1	.	TRBJ2-7	CASNSRGGPGEQYF	TGTGCCAGCAACTCTCGGGGCGGACCGGGGGAGCAGTACTTC
.	TRBV4-3	.	TRBJ1-6	CASSPEGGGNSPLHF	TGCGCCAGCAGCCCAGAAGGGGGAGGGAATTCACCCCTCCACTTT
.	TRBV19	TRBD1	TRBJ2-2	CASSIPPRQGAPGELFF	TGTGCCAGTAGTATTCCCCCTCGACAGGGTGCCCCCGGGGAGCTGTTTTTT
.	TRBV18	.	TRBJ1-5	CASSPGGPQHF	TGTGCCAGCTCACCAGGAGGGCCCCAGCATTTT
.	TRBV5-8	.	TRBJ1-5	CASSFAGTQPQHF	TGTGCCAGCAGCTTTGCAGGGACTCAGCCCCAGCATTTT
.	TRBV6-5	.	TRBJ2-4	CAPRNIQYF	TGTGCCCCGCGAAACATTCAGTACTTC
.	TRBV29-1	.	TRBJ2-7	CSVVEGYYEQYF	TGCAGCGTTGTGGAAGGATACTACGAGCAGTACTTC
.	TRBV27	TRBD2	TRBJ2-3	CASSILTSGNTDTQYF	TGTGCCAGCAGTATCCTGACTAGCGGGAACACAGATACGCAGTATTTT
.	TRBV19	TRBD1	TRBJ1-2	CASEGQGANGYTF	TGTGCCAGTGAGGGACAGGGGGCTAATGGCTACACCTTC
few	TRBV4-2	.	TRBJ1-3	CASSQEVNAAGRVTSGNTIYF	TGTGCCAGCAGCCAAGAGGTCAATGCGGCAGGGAGGGTGACCTCTGGAAACACCATATATTTT
.	TRBV2	TRBD1	TRBJ2-1	CASSEDRGSYNEQFF	TGTGCCAGCAGTGAGGACAGGGGATCCTACAATGAGCAGTTCTTC
.	TRBV5-1	TRBD1	TRBJ2-1	CASSLSTGGWSYNEQFF	TGCGCCAGCAGCTTGTCGACAGGGGGCTGGAGCTACAATGAGCAGTTCTTC
.	TRBV2	.	TRBJ2-5	CASSESSGYIGTQYF	TGTGCCAGCAGTGAAAGTTCGGGGTATATCGGGACCCAGTACTTC
.	TRBV15	TRBD1	TRBJ2-5	CATSSRQGTQETQYF	TGTGCCACCAGCTCCCGACAGGGAACCCAAGAGACCCAGTACTTC
.	TRBV2	TRBD2	TRBJ2-3	CASGTSGINTDTQYF	TGTGCCAGCGGGACTAGCGGGATCAACACAGATACGCAGTATTTT
.	TRBV9	.	TRBJ1-2	CASGDGTYGYTF	TGTGCCAGCGGGGACGGTACCTATGGCTACACCTTC
.	TRBV18	.	TRBJ1-3	CASSPLKGAVGNTIYF	TGTGCCAGCTCACCACTTAAAGGGGCAGTTGGAAACACCATATATTTT
.	TRBV7-2	TRBD1	TRBJ2-7	CASSTRQGAFSEQYF	TGTGCCAGCAGCACGAGACAGGGGGCTTTCTCCGAGCAGTACTTC
.	TRBV19	TRBD1	TRBJ2-3	CASKGTGVSDTQYF	TGTGCCAGTAAGGGGACAGGGGTTTCAGATACGCAGTATTTT
.	TRBV18	TRBD2	TRBJ2-2	CASSHRTSGTFANTGELFF	TGTGCCAGCTCACACCGGACTAGCGGGACGTTCGCGAACACCGGGGAGCTGTTTTTT
.	TRBV19	.	TRBJ2-3	CASSVDTDTQYF	TGTGCCAGTAGCGTCGACACAGATACGCAGTATTTT
.	TRBV30	.	TRBJ2-3	CAWSVGSSTDTQYF	TGTGCCTGGAGTGTAGGAAGTTCCACAGATACGCAGTATTTT
.	TRBV5-4	.	TRBJ1-1	CASSLPTVNTEAFF	TGTGCCAGCAGCCTACCTACAGTGAACACTGAAGCTTTCTTT
.	TRBV9	TRBD1	TRBJ1-1	CASSRGQADLLNTEAFF	TGTGCCAGCAGCCGCGGACAGGCCGATCTTTTGAACACTGAAGCTTTCTTT
once	TRBV5-1	.	TRBJ1-1	CASSFWSENTEAFF	TGCGCCAGCAGCTTCTGGTCGGAGAACACTGAAGCTTTCTTT
once	TRBV6-4	TRBD2	TRBJ2-1	CASSAGLAGGIGNEQFF	TGTGCCAGCAGTGCAGGACTAGCGGGAGGCATCGGCAATGAGCAGTTCTTC
.	TRBV7-2	.	TRBJ1-4	CASSSYRDTLFF	TGTGCCAGCAGCTCATACCGGGACACACTGTTTTTT
.	TRBV19	.	TRBJ2-1	CASSIRLDSYNEQFF	TGTGCCAGTAGTATCAGACTGGACTCCTACAATGAGCAGTTCTTC
.	TRBV5-6	.	TRBJ2-1	CASTNLGLHNEQFF	TGTGCCAGCACCAACCTGGGGCTTCACAATGAGCAGTTCTTC
few	TRBV19	TRBD1	TRBJ1-2	CASSMLQGAYGYTF	TGTGCCAGTAGCATGTTGCAGGGGGCGTATGGCTACACCTTC
.	TRBV5-4	TRBD2	TRBJ2-7	CASSFSGSLYEQYF	TGTGCCAGCAGCTTTAGCGGGAGCCTTTACGAGCAGTACTTC
.	TRBV29-1	.	TRBJ1-1	CSVEVKEYTEAFF	TGCAGCGTTGAAGTTAAAGAGTACACTGAAGCTTTCTTT
few	TRBV5-4	.	TRBJ1-2	CASSLEGLGGYTF	TGTGCCAGCAGCTTGGAAGGGTTGGGTGGCTACACCTTC
.	TRBV28	.	TRBJ1-2	CASSPPGRYGYTF	TGTGCCAGCAGTCCCCCAGGTAGATATGGCTACACCTTC
few	TRBV7-2	TRBD1	TRBJ1-2	CASSLGDRVDGYTF	TGTGCCAGCAGCTTGGGGGACAGGGTGGATGGCTACACCTTC
.	TRBV6-6	TRBD1	TRBJ1-1	CASRQTGQAFF	TGTGCCAGCAGGCAGACAGGGCAAGCTTTCTTT
few	TRBV6-5	.	TRBJ1-2	CASSAPNYGYTF	TGTGCCAGCAGTGCCCCCAACTATGGCTACACCTTC